The 17 T cell receptor beta chains below were found in one sample sequenced in a study of tumor and adjacent non-tumor tissue in lung cancer. This sample's RNA came from whole unsorted tissue. The normal lung tissue was taken more than 3 cm from the tumor edge. The library came from three nested PCR rounds adapted from ARM-PCR protocols. TCRdb re-analysed the multiplex PCR reads in MiXCR, keeping a single row per CDR3 protein. The sample contains approximately 82,000 distinct CDR3 sequences, less than 85% of which appear only once. The sequenced sample consisted of distant non-tumor lung tissue. The receptors shown here come from a man between 65 and 79 years old with non-small cell lung cancer.

The chain carries TRBV29-1 and TRBJ1-1; 11 nucleotides align to TRBD1. This CDR3 is built from 16 residues. Germline lookup yields CDR1 SQVTM and CDR2 ANQGSEA. The CDR3 sequence: CNVTGTGGTGDTEAFF. CDR3 DNA sequence: TGCAACGTGACCGGGACAGGGGGGACTGGGGACACTGAAGCTTTCTTT.

In this sample, this clonotype turned up a few times. A much larger clone differs from this one at a single base, so this may be a read error. The chain carries TRBV5-1 and TRBJ1-2; D gene ambiguous. The CDR3 is made up of 16 amino acids. Germline CDR1 is SGHRS and CDR2 is YFSETQ. V was shortened by 1 base and J by 5 bases, with 18 bases between the two germline ends. The chain's CDR3 is CASSLTPLTHKYGYTF. CDR3 sequence (DNA): TGCGCCAGCAGCTTGACCCCCCTGACACATAAGTATGGCTACACCTTC.

On this clonotype itself: A junction boundary mismatches the germline segment, possibly from a read error. The gene calls are TRBV5-6 and TRBJ2-7; TRBD1 agrees at 8 bases. Germline V gene sequence: CDR1 SGHDT, CDR2 YYEEEE. This CDR3 region has 16 residues. The DNA for the CDR3 is TGTGCCAGAAGCTCCGTTGTCCGGGACAGGATCTACGTGCAGTACTTC. Translating it yields CARSSVVRDRIYVQYF.

Concerning this clonotype: This may be a read error: a much more frequent sequence differs by one nucleotide. The chain couples TRBV5-6 to TRBJ2-3; D might be TRBD1 (6 bases). The CDR3 has 14 residues. CDR1 and CDR2 from the germline V gene are SGHDT and YYEEEE. V was clipped by 6 bases and J by 6 bases, with 17 bases between them. CDR3 nucleotide sequence: TGTGCCAGCAACTCCAAACAGGGCGGGGATACGCAGTATTTT. Its translation is CASNSKQGGDTQYF.

This clonotype came up once. The rearrangement joins TRBV29-1 to TRBJ1-3; no clear D. V was cut by 8 bases and J by 0 bases, with 23 bases left in between. Germline V CDR1 and CDR2: SQVTM, ANQGSEA. The CDR3 loop spans 17 amino acids. The CDR3 bases are TGCAGCATCAGAGGGCAAAGGGATGATCGCTCTGGAAACACCATATATTTT. As protein: CSIRGQRDDRSGNTIYF.

This sequence joins TRBV11-3 and TRBJ1-1, with TRBD1 as a possible D gene (6 bases). The V gene's germline CDR1 is SGHNT and CDR2 YENEEA. Trimming shortened V by 4 bases and J by 6 bases, and 18 bases separated the two germline ends. The CDR3 covers 15 residues. In nucleotides, the CDR3 is TGTGCCAGCAGCTCAGATTCGATGACAGGCTCTGAAGCTTTCTTT. Amino acid sequence: CASSSDSMTGSEAFF. The entire variable domain, with the rest obtained from reference TRBV11-3 and TRBJ1-1, is as follows: EAGVVQSPRYKIIEKKQPVAFWCNPISGHNTLYWYLQNLGQGPELLIRYENEEAVDDSQLPKDRFSAERLKGVDSTLKIQPAELGDSAVYLCASSSDSMTGSEAFFGQGTRLTVV.

In its sample, this clonotype was seen once. The junction departs from germline at one end; a sequencing error may be responsible. The rearrangement links TRBV12-3 or TRBV12-4 to TRBJ1-3; 8 bases agree with TRBD1. There are 18 residues in the CDR3. The CDR3 nucleotides are TGTACCAGCAGTCGTCCCAGGACAGGGATCGACTCTGGAAACACCATATATTTT. This encodes CTSSRPRTGIDSGNTIYF.

The J gene is TRBJ2-5, the V gene TRBV28; tentatively, D is TRBD1 (6 bases). V lost 5 bases to trimming and J lost 5 bases, with 18 bases between them. Per germline, CDR1 MDHEN and CDR2 SYDVKM. The CDR3 sequence is 15 residues long. The CDR3 spells CASSPEEGGWETQYF. CDR3 coding DNA: TGTGCCAGCAGTCCAGAGGAAGGGGGTTGGGAGACCCAGTACTTC.

On this clonotype: This could be a read error, since a much larger clone is one nucleotide away. V is TRBV5-1 and J is TRBJ1-1; 7 bases fit TRBD1. The CDR3 sequence is 14 residues long. Germline V gene sequence: CDR1 SGHRS, CDR2 YFSETQ. The CDR3 DNA is TGCGCCAGCAGCAGTGGGACAGAGAACACTGAAGCTTCCTTT. Residues: CASSSGTENTEASF.

With regard to this clonotype: Compared with germline, one end of the junction differs, possibly owing to a read error. The chain uses TRBV6-5 and TRBJ2-6; 12 nucleotides line up with TRBD1. Germline V gene lookup returns CDR1 MNHEY and CDR2 SVGAGI. The length of the CDR3 is 17 residues. CDR3 amino acids: CASSTGTGGSEANVLTF. In DNA form, the CDR3 reads TGTGCCAGCAGTACCGGGACAGGGGGCTCTGAGGCCAACGTACTGACTTTC.

In the case of this clonotype: Here the CDR3 omits its conserved ending phenylalanine or tryptophan, so a read error is the likely source. The chain joins TRBV5-5 to TRBJ1-2; tentative D call: TRBD1 (5 bases). The CDR3 runs to 15 residues. Germline V gives CDR1 SGHKS, CDR2 YYEKEE (reference sequence). The CDR3 here is CASNLGTRDLYDYTL. For the CDR3, the DNA is TGTGCCAGCAACTTAGGGACCCGCGACCTCTATGACTACACCTTA.

Turning to this clonotype: An end of the junction differs from the germline gene, which may be a read error. The chain joins TRBV5-4 to TRBJ1-2; D unclear. The CDR3 is 12 amino acids. Per the germline V gene, CDR1 is SGHNT and CDR2 is YYREEE (reference sequence). The CDR3 reads CASILYIYGYTF. In DNA form, the CDR3 reads TGTGCCAGCATCTTGTATATCTATGGCTACACCTTC.

Worth noting for this clonotype: One end of the junction fails to match germline, which may point to a read error. The chain is built from TRBV5-5 and TRBJ2-5; D is undetermined. Germline loops: CDR1 SGHKS, CDR2 YYEKEE (reference sequence). The CDR3 contains 13 residues. CDR3 bases: TGTGTCAGCAGCTTGGTCGGTCCGGAGACCCTGTACTTC. Its translation: CVSSLVGPETLYF.

On this clonotype: A much larger clonotype is one base distant, so this may be a read error. The chain combines TRBV12-3 or TRBV12-4 with TRBJ1-4, with unresolved D. This CDR3 region has 13 residues. CDR3 bases: TGTGTCAGCAGGCCCCGGGCCTATGAAAAACTGTTTTTT. This sequence encodes CVSRPRAYEKLFF.

As to this clonotype: One end of the junction is discordant with germline, which a read error may explain. V and J are TRBV11-2 and TRBJ2-7, with a tentative D call TRBD1 (5 bases). Looked up from germline, CDR1 is SGHAT and CDR2 is FQNNGV. The CDR3 is made up of 12 amino acids. The CDR3 coding sequence is TGTGCCAACAGCCCGAGTAGGACAGAGCAGTACTTC. The encoded protein is CANSPSRTEQYF.

For this clonotype: The junction shows a germline mismatch at one end, possibly a read error. V is TRBV12-3 or TRBV12-4 and J is TRBJ2-2; D not resolved. This CDR3 has 17 amino acids. The CDR3 reads CASSFAGDPSNTGELFF. The DNA for the CDR3 is TGTGCCAGCAGTTTCGCAGGAGACCCTTCGAACACGGGGGAGCTGTTTTTT.

A remark on this clonotype: A junction boundary mismatches the germline segment, possibly from a read error. The chain recombines TRBV12-5 with TRBJ1-5, with TRBD1 matching over 7 bases. The CDR3 consists of 13 residues. CDR1 is LGHNT and CDR2 is FRNRAP in the germline V gene. The chain's CDR3 is CDSEKDRNKNKNF. CDR3 coding DNA: TGTGATAGTGAAAAGGACAGGAATAAGAACAAGAATTTT.